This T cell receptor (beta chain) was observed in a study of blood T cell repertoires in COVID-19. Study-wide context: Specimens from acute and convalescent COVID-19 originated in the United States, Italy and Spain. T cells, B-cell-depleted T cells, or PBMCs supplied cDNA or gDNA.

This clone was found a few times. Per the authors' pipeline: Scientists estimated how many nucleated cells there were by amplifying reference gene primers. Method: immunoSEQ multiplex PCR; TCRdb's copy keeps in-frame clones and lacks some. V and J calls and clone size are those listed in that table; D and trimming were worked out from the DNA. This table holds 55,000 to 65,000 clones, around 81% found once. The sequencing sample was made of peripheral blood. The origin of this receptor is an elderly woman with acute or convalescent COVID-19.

The CDR3 sequence is CASSRGLYEQYF. In nucleotides, the CDR3 is TGTGCCAGCAGCCGAGGACTCTACGAGCAGTACTTC. This chain joins TRBV14 and TRBJ2-7; tentatively, D is TRBD2 (5 bases). The CDR3 sequence is 12 residues long. V was cut by 4 bases and J by 3 bases, with 7 bases left in between. Germline values: CDR1 SGHDN, CDR2 FVKESK.